These T cell receptor beta chains were read from a single sample in a study of a mutant IDH1 vaccine in newly diagnosed glioma. TCRdb keeps only in-frame clones here, not all; method: immunoSEQ multiplex PCR. The sample has more than 50,000 clones, about 86% seen once. The material sequenced was PBMCs, taken from a glioma patient treated with radiotherapy, temozolomide or both. The receptors come from a man aged 30 to 45 with glioma. CDR3s include the opening cysteine and the closing phenylalanine or tryptophan. The order of the fields is clone size, V gene, D gene, J gene, CDR3 protein, CDR3 DNA. The D gene is left open where the match is weak. The size field is filled for only some rows; it gives once, few, many or a size class.

NA	TRBV6-1	NA	TRBJ2-3	CASSDLGGRQDTQYF	TGTGCCAGCAGTGACCTCGGGGGGCGGCAAGATACGCAGTATTTT
NA	TRBV6-1	NA	TRBJ2-3	CASRSIEPSTDTQYF	TGTGCCAGCAGGTCTATTGAACCTAGCACAGATACGCAGTATTTT
NA	TRBV27	TRBD1	TRBJ1-4	CASSPRQGANEKLFF	TGTGCCAGCAGTCCGAGACAGGGGGCTAATGAAAAACTGTTTTTT
once	TRBV10-2	TRBD1	TRBJ2-7	CASGTGTVGEQYF	TGCGCCAGCGGGACAGGGACGGTTGGCGAGCAGTACTTC
NA	TRBV5-8	NA	TRBJ2-3	CASTPRRGGADTQYF	TGTGCCAGCACCCCCCGCAGGGGCGGAGCAGATACGCAGTATTTT
NA	TRBV6-1	NA	TRBJ1-1	CASSLVRRYNTEAFF	TGTGCCAGCAGTTTGGTAAGGAGGTATAACACTGAAGCTTTCTTT
NA	TRBV9	NA	TRBJ1-4	CASSVDWDNEKLFF	TGTGCCAGCAGCGTAGATTGGGATAATGAAAAACTGTTTTTT
NA	TRBV11-2	NA	TRBJ2-5	CASSFGRVQTQYF	TGTGCCAGCAGCTTCGGCAGGGTCCAGACCCAGTACTTC
NA	TRBV4-1	NA	TRBJ2-3	CASSPLAGYSTDTQYF	TGCGCCAGCAGCCCCCTCGCGGGGTATAGCACAGATACGCAGTATTTT
NA	TRBV28	NA	TRBJ1-1	CASSSSTRVRAEAFF	TGTGCCAGCAGTTCCAGTACAAGAGTCCGGGCAGAAGCTTTCTTT
NA	TRBV14	NA	TRBJ1-2	CASSHARGGGYTF	TGTGCCAGCAGCCATGCCCGCGGGGGCGGCTACACCTTC
NA	TRBV5-4	NA	TRBJ1-3	CASSLGGAGNTIYF	TGTGCCAGCAGCTTGGGGGGGGCTGGAAACACCATATATTTT
NA	TRBV7-9	NA	TRBJ2-7	CASSLRGYEQYF	TGTGCCAGCAGCTTGAGGGGATACGAGCAGTACTTC
once	TRBV19	NA	TRBJ2-7	CASSIAGMRAYEQYF	TGTGCCAGTAGTATAGCCGGAATGCGCGCCTACGAGCAGTACTTC
NA	TRBV6-1	TRBD1	TRBJ1-1	CASSEVPGQVRAFF	TGTGCCAGCAGTGAAGTCCCGGGACAGGTACGAGCTTTCTTT
NA	TRBV18	NA	TRBJ2-5	CASSPSGGLETQYF	TGTGCCAGCTCCCCCAGTGGGGGTTTGGAGACCCAGTACTTC
once	TRBV4-1	TRBD2	TRBJ2-1	CASSPRLAGNNEQFF	TGCGCCAGCAGCCCCCGACTAGCGGGGAACAATGAGCAGTTCTTC
NA	TRBV9	NA	TRBJ2-1	CASSAPRGKYNEQFF	TGTGCCAGCAGCGCTCCCCGGGGAAAGTACAATGAGCAGTTCTTC
NA	TRBV19	NA	TRBJ2-2	CASSISLFATGELFF	TGTGCCAGTAGTATTTCCCTATTTGCCACCGGGGAGCTGTTTTTT
NA	TRBV11-2	TRBD1	TRBJ2-1	CASRRDRVRVGNEQFF	TGTGCCAGCAGACGGGACAGGGTTCGAGTGGGCAATGAGCAGTTCTTC
NA	TRBV7-9	NA	TRBJ2-1	CASSPPIADSYNEQFF	TGTGCCAGCAGTCCCCCGATAGCGGATTCCTACAATGAGCAGTTCTTC
NA	TRBV5-6	NA	TRBJ2-3	CASSSMVADTQYF	TGTGCCAGCAGCTCGATGGTAGCAGATACGCAGTATTTT
NA	TRBV5-1	NA	TRBJ2-3	CASSLGGRGPDTQYF	TGCGCCAGCAGCTTGGGGGGGCGCGGGCCAGATACGCAGTATTTT
NA	TRBV18	NA	TRBJ1-2	CASSPTPSPSTVRF	TGTGCCAGCTCACCGACCCCCTCCCCATCGACGGTTCGCTTC
NA	TRBV7-9	TRBD1	TRBJ1-6	CASSPGQGDSPLHF	TGTGCCAGCAGCCCCGGACAGGGGGACTCACCCCTCCACTTT
NA	TRBV7-2	NA	TRBJ2-3	CASSQGTDTQYF	TGTGCCAGCTCCCAGGGGACAGATACGCAGTATTTT
NA	TRBV7-6	TRBD2	TRBJ2-2	CASSLAPPLAGGKVTGELFF	TGTGCCAGCAGCTTAGCGCCCCCTCTCGCGGGGGGTAAGGTCACCGGGGAGCTGTTTTTT
NA	TRBV9	TRBD2	TRBJ2-3	CASSAQRGISTDTQYF	TGTGCCAGCAGCGCCCAGCGGGGGATTAGCACAGATACGCAGTATTTT